A selection of T cell receptor beta chains follows, all from one sample in a study of cytomegalovirus exposure and HLA in healthy donors. TCRdb's table, derived via immunoSEQ multiplex PCR, lists solely in-frame clones and lacks some. The profile shows about 180,000 clones, approximately 80% of them singletons. Source material: PBMCs. Every receptor here comes from a man aged 18-30 years in good health and CMV-seronegative. The CDR3 runs from the conserved cysteine through the conserved F or W. D genes are given only for firm matches. Clone size is stated in some rows and not others, as once, few, many or a class when expanded.

v_call	cdr3_length	clone_size	j_call	d_call	cdr3_aa	cdr3_nt
TRBV25-1	15	-	TRBJ1-2	TRBD1	CASSDGQGRGYGYTF	TGTGCCAGCAGTGATGGACAGGGGAGAGGCTATGGCTACACCTTC
TRBV7-6	14	-	TRBJ2-7	-	CASSLEEGPYEQYF	TGTGCCAGCAGCTTAGAGGAGGGGCCCTACGAGCAGTACTTC
TRBV10-3	14	-	TRBJ1-2	TRBD1	CAIVIGTGDVGYTF	TGTGCCATCGTGATAGGGACAGGGGATGTTGGCTACACCTTC
TRBV5-8	14	few	TRBJ2-7	TRBD1	CASSFQTGPYEQYF	TGTGCCAGCAGCTTCCAGACAGGGCCCTACGAGCAGTACTTC
TRBV29-1	16	-	TRBJ2-1	TRBD1	CSVESWTGQFYNEQFF	TGCAGCGTTGAATCCTGGACAGGACAATTCTACAATGAGCAGTTCTTC
TRBV30	12	-	TRBJ1-1	-	CAWSRGIGEAFF	TGTGCCTGGAGTAGGGGTATTGGTGAAGCTTTCTTT
TRBV28	14	-	TRBJ1-4	TRBD1	CASSLQGLGEKLFF	TGTGCCAGCAGCCTACAGGGGCTTGGTGAAAAACTGTTTTTT
TRBV10-2	13	-	TRBJ2-7	-	CASGWDTSYEQYF	TGCGCCAGCGGCTGGGACACCTCGTACGAGCAGTACTTC
TRBV11-1	15	once	TRBJ1-6	-	CASSFSRGGRSPLHF	TGTGCCAGCAGCTTCTCCCGCGGGGGCCGGTCACCCCTCCACTTT
TRBV18	16	-	TRBJ1-5	-	CASSPPLAGGFQPQHF	TGTGCCAGCTCACCACCCCTGGCCGGGGGGTTCCAGCCCCAGCATTTT
TRBV5-1	13	-	TRBJ1-1	-	CASTQVQNTEAFF	TGCGCCAGCACCCAGGTCCAGAACACTGAAGCTTTCTTT
TRBV28	14	-	TRBJ2-2	-	CASRPRLVTGELFF	TGTGCCAGCAGGCCGCGACTGGTCACCGGGGAGCTGTTTTTT
TRBV23-1	21	-	TRBJ2-7	TRBD2	CASSSPGTSGRDGVGFYEQYF	TGCGCCAGCAGTTCCCCCGGGACTAGCGGGAGGGACGGGGTCGGCTTCTACGAGCAGTACTTC
TRBV28	14	-	TRBJ1-1	-	CASSPWGGGTEAFF	TGTGCCAGCAGTCCTTGGGGGGGCGGCACTGAAGCTTTCTTT
TRBV5-1	14	-	TRBJ2-7	-	CASSLVTFSYEQYF	TGCGCCAGCAGCTTGGTTACATTTTCCTACGAGCAGTACTTC
TRBV6-1	13	-	TRBJ1-2	-	CASDRDSNYGYTF	TGTGCCAGCGATCGGGATTCTAACTATGGCTACACCTTC
TRBV2	14	-	TRBJ2-7	-	CASIRISASYEQYF	TGTGCCAGCATCAGGATTAGCGCCTCCTACGAGCAGTACTTC
TRBV7-2	15	once	TRBJ1-5	TRBD1	CASGEPGQGYQPQHF	TGTGCTAGCGGGGAGCCTGGACAGGGCTATCAGCCCCAGCATTTT
TRBV7-2	15	-	TRBJ2-3	-	CASSLTRGSTDTQYF	TGTGCCAGCAGCTTAACCCGGGGGAGCACAGATACGCAGTATTTT
TRBV5-6	19	-	TRBJ1-4	-	CASSPYGQGPGGTNEKLFF	TGTGCCAGCAGCCCCTATGGGCAGGGGCCGGGGGGAACTAATGAAAAACTGTTTTTT
TRBV27	12	-	TRBJ1-4	-	CASARVGEKLFF	TGTGCCAGCGCGAGGGTGGGTGAAAAACTGTTTTTT
TRBV11-2	15	-	TRBJ2-1	-	CASSFLGGPYNEQFF	TGTGCCAGCAGCTTCCTCGGGGGACCCTACAATGAGCAGTTCTTC
TRBV6-6	15	-	TRBJ2-7	TRBD2	CASTPPWGGSYEQYF	TGTGCCAGCACCCCACCCTGGGGGGGGAGCTACGAGCAGTACTTC
TRBV18	16	-	TRBJ2-5	-	CASSPRFSGGAETQYF	TGTGCCAGCTCACCACGGTTTTCGGGGGGCGCGGAGACCCAGTACTTC
TRBV5-4	15	-	TRBJ1-2	-	CASSEQSMANYGYTF	TGTGCCAGCAGCGAACAGTCTATGGCGAACTATGGCTACACCTTC
TRBV27	14	-	TRBJ1-1	-	CASSPQIMNTEAFF	TGTGCCAGCAGTCCACAGATCATGAACACTGAAGCTTTCTTT
TRBV14	16	-	TRBJ1-1	-	CASSLQGTAANTEAFF	TGTGCCAGCAGCTTACAGGGAACAGCGGCGAACACTGAAGCTTTCTTT
TRBV5-1	16	-	TRBJ1-1	-	CASSLPKTALNTEAFF	TGCGCCAGCAGTTTACCAAAGACAGCATTGAACACTGAAGCTTTCTTT
TRBV6-5	13	-	TRBJ2-2	-	CASSYRLTGELFF	TGTGCCAGCAGTTATCGACTAACCGGGGAGCTGTTTTTT
TRBV5-1	16	-	TRBJ2-3	-	CASSLWQPGVADTQYF	TGCGCCAGCAGCCTGTGGCAACCGGGGGTCGCAGATACGCAGTATTTT
TRBV2	11	-	TRBJ2-1	-	CASKRDGEQFF	TGTGCCAGCAAGAGGGATGGTGAGCAGTTCTTC
TRBV5-4	13	few	TRBJ2-5	-	CASSLDYQETQYF	TGTGCCAGCAGCTTGGACTACCAAGAGACCCAGTACTTC
TRBV18	15	once	TRBJ1-4	TRBD1	CASSPPTGIREKLFF	TGTGCCAGCTCACCACCGACAGGGATAAGGGAAAAACTGTTTTTT
TRBV19	13	-	TRBJ2-7	-	CASSIQVSYEQYF	TGTGCCAGTAGTATCCAGGTCTCCTACGAGCAGTACTTC
TRBV5-6	15	few	TRBJ1-5	TRBD1	CASSWGQYSNQPQHF	TGTGCCAGCAGCTGGGGACAGTATAGCAATCAGCCCCAGCATTTT
TRBV5-6	15	-	TRBJ2-7	TRBD1	CASSLADRGLYEQYF	TGTGCCAGCAGCTTGGCGGACAGGGGGCTATACGAGCAGTACTTC
TRBV7-9	15	-	TRBJ1-2	TRBD1	CASSLQGQEIYGYTF	TGTGCCAGCAGCTTACAAGGACAGGAGATCTATGGCTACACCTTC
TRBV5-1	14	-	TRBJ2-5	TRBD2	CASGLAGGEETQYF	TGCGCCAGCGGACTAGCGGGAGGTGAAGAGACCCAGTACTTC
TRBV12-5	16	few	TRBJ2-3	-	CASGLDLPPGTDTQYF	TGTGCTAGTGGTTTGGACCTCCCTCCGGGGACAGATACGCAGTATTTT
TRBV7-9	13	-	TRBJ2-3	-	CASRSAPGLTQYF	TGTGCCAGCAGATCCGCCCCGGGACTCACACAGTATTTT
TRBV28	14	once	TRBJ2-7	-	CASSLGQPPREQYF	TGTGCCAGCAGTTTAGGGCAGCCTCCACGCGAGCAGTACTTC
TRBV12-5	14	-	TRBJ2-3	TRBD2	CASGYSGGGDTQYF	TGTGCTAGTGGTTACAGCGGGGGGGGAGATACGCAGTATTTT
TRBV28	12	-	TRBJ2-7	-	CASSLAGAPQYF	TGTGCCAGCAGTTTAGCGGGGGCGCCTCAGTACTTC